Listed here is a single TCR beta chain. The V gene end was trimmed by 6 bases and the J gene end by 0 bases; junction bases not matched to a gene: 6. In germline, CDR1 is SGHAT, CDR2 FQDESV (reference sequence). The CDR3 spans 15 residues. Using immunoSEQ multiplex PCR, the repertoire was profiled, and TCRdb retains in-frame clones only, with some absent. The table shows under 45,000 clones, with approximately 80% occurring only once. The data were obtained in a study of PD-L1 blockade in urothelial cancer. The wider study: It was around 2014 that patients started atezolizumab at 1,200 mg intravenously every 3 weeks. About 90% of the 29 patients were men with bladder-origin urothelial cancer. Median T cell yield per blood sample was around 130,000 cells.

Between 1 and 8 samples per patient were obtained, pretreatment and on-treatment. V is TRBV11-1 and J is TRBJ2-3; 7 nucleotides agree with TRBD1. This clonotype was obtained from a man aged 55-75 years with urothelial cancer. Here the sequenced sample was PBMCs, taken around atezolizumab (anti-PD-L1) treatment. The CDR3 region has the DNA TGTGCCAGCAGACCACGGGACAGTAGCACAGATACGCAGTATTTT. This codes for CASRPRDSSTDTQYF.